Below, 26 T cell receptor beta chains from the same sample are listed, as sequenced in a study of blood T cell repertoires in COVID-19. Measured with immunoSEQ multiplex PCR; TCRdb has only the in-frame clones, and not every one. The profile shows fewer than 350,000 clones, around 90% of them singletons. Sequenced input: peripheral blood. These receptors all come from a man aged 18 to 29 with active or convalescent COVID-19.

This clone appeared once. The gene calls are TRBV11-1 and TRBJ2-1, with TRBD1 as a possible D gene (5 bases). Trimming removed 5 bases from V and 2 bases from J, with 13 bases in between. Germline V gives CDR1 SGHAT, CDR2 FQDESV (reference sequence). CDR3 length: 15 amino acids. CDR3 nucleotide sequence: TGTGCCAGCAGCCCCTCAGGGAACACCTACAATGAGCAGTTCTTC. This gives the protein CASSPSGNTYNEQFF.

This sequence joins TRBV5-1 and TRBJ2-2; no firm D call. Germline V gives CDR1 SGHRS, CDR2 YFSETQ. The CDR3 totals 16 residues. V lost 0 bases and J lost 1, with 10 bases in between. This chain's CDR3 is CASSLVVTGNTGELFF. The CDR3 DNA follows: TGCGCCAGCAGCTTGGTAGTGACTGGGAACACCGGGGAGCTGTTTTTT. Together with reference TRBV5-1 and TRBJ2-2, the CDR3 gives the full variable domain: KAGVTQTPRYLIKTRGQQVTLSCSPISGHRSVSWYQQTPGQGLQFLFEYFSETQRNKGNFPGRFSGRQFSNSRSEMNVSTLELGDSALYLCASSLVVTGNTGELFFGEGSRLTVL.

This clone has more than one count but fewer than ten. CDR3 residues: CASSGTGGNTGELFF. CDR3 in DNA: TGTGCCAGCAGCGGGACAGGGGGGAACACCGGGGAGCTGTTTTTT. The J gene is TRBJ2-2, the V gene TRBV2, with 11 nucleotides matching TRBD1. CDR1 and CDR2 from the germline V gene are SNHLY and FYNNEI. CDR3 size: 15 residues. J gave up 1 base and V 6 bases, and 1 base lay outside the gene matches. The full variable domain, completed using reference TRBV2 and TRBJ2-2, is EPEVTQTPSHQVTQMGQEVILRCVPISNHLYFYWYRQILGQKVEFLVSFYNNEISEKSEIFDDQFSVERPDGSNFTLKIRSTKLEDSAMYFCASSGTGGNTGELFFGEGSRLTVL.

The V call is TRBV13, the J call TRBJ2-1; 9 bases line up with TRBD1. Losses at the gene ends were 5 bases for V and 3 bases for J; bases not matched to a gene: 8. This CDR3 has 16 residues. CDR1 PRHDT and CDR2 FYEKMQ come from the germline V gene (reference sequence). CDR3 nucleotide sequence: TGTGCCAGCAGCCAAAACCCGGGACAGGGCTACAATGAGCAGTTCTTC. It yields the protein CASSQNPGQGYNEQFF.

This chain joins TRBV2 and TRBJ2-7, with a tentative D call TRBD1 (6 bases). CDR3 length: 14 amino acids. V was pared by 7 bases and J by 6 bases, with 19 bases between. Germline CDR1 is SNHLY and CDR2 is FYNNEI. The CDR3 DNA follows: TGTGCCAGCAACGCAATCACAGGGATGGGCGAGCAGTACTTC. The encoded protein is CASNAITGMGEQYF.

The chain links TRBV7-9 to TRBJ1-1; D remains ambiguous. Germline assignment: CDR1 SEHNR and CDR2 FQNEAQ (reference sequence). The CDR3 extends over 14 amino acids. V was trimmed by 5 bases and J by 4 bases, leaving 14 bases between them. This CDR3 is CASSQGGEGTEAFF. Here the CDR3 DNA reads TGTGCCAGCAGCCAAGGCGGGGAGGGCACTGAAGCTTTCTTT. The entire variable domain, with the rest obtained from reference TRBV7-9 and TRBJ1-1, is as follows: DTGVSQNPRHKITKRGQNVTFRCDPISEHNRLYWYRQTLGQGPEFLTYFQNEAQLEKSRLLSDRFSAERPKGSFSTLEIQRTEQGDSAMYLCASSQGGEGTEAFFGQGTRLTVV.

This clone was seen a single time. The CDR3 region is CASSSGEMNYGYTF. The CDR3 nucleotides are TGCGCCAGCAGCTCGGGAGAGATGAACTATGGCTACACCTTC. V gene TRBV5-1 combines with J gene TRBJ1-2; no firm D call. This CDR3 region has 14 residues. V was shortened by 3 bases and J by 2 bases, with 11 bases between the two germline ends. Germline CDR1 SGHRS, CDR2 YFSETQ. The whole variable domain, remainder taken from reference TRBV5-1 and TRBJ1-2, is KAGVTQTPRYLIKTRGQQVTLSCSPISGHRSVSWYQQTPGQGLQFLFEYFSETQRNKGNFPGRFSGRQFSNSRSEMNVSTLELGDSALYLCASSSGEMNYGYTFGSGTRLTVV.

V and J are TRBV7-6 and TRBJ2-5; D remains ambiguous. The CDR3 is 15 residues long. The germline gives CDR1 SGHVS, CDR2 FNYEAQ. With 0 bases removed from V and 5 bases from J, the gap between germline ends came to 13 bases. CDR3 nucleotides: TGTGCCAGCAGCTTAGCAATGACTCAAAGGGAGACCCAGTACTTC. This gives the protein CASSLAMTQRETQYF.

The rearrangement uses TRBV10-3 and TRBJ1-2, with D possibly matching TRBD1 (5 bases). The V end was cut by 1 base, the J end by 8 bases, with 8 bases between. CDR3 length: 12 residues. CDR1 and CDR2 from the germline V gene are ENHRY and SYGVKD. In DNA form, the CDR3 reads TGTGCCATCAGTGAGTGGAAGGGGGGCTACACCTTC. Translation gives CAISEWKGGYTF.

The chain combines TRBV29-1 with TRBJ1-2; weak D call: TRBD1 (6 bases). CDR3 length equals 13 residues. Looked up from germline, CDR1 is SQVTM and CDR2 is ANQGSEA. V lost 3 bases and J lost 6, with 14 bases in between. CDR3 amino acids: CSVDRGPPDGYTF. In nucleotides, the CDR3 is TGCAGCGTTGACAGGGGCCCTCCCGATGGCTACACCTTC.

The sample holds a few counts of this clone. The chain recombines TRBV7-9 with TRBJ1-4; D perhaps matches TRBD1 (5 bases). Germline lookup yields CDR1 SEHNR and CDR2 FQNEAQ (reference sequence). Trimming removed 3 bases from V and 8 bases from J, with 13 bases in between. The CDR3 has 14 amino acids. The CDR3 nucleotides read TGTGCCAGCAGCTTGGGGACTGGGGCGGAAAAACTGTTTTTT. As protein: CASSLGTGAEKLFF.

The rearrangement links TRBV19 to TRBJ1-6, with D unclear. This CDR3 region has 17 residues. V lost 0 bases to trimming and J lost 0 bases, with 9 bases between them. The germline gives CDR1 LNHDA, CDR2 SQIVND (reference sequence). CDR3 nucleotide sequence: TGTGCCAGTAGTATAGATTCCGGGGTCTCCTATAATTCACCCCTCCACTTT. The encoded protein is CASSIDSGVSYNSPLHF. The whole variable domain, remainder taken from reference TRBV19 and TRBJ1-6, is DGGITQSPKYLFRKEGQNVTLSCEQNLNHDAMYWYRQDPGQGLRLIYYSQIVNDFQKGDIAEGYSVSREKKESFPLTVTSAQKNPTAFYLCASSIDSGVSYNSPLHFGNGTRLTVT.

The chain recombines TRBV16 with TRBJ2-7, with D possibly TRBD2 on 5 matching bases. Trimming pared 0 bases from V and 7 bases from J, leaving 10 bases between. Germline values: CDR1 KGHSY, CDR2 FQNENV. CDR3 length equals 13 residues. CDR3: CASSQSGEGEQYF. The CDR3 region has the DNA TGTGCCAGCAGCCAATCCGGAGAGGGAGAGCAGTACTTC.

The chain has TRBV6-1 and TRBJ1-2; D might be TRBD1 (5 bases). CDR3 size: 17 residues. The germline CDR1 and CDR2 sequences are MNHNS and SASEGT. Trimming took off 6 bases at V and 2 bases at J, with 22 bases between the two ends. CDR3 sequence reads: CASSEQAGGIVNYGYTF. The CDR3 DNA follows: TGTGCCAGCAGCGAACAGGCGGGCGGGATAGTCAACTATGGCTACACCTTC.

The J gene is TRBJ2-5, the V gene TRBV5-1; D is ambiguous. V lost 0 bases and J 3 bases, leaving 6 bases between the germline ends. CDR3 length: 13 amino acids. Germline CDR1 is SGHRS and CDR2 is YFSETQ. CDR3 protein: CASSLGTEETQYF. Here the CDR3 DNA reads TGCGCCAGCAGCTTGGGCACAGAAGAGACCCAGTACTTC. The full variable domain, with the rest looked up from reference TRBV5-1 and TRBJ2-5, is KAGVTQTPRYLIKTRGQQVTLSCSPISGHRSVSWYQQTPGQGLQFLFEYFSETQRNKGNFPGRFSGRQFSNSRSEMNVSTLELGDSALYLCASSLGTEETQYFGPGTRLLVL.

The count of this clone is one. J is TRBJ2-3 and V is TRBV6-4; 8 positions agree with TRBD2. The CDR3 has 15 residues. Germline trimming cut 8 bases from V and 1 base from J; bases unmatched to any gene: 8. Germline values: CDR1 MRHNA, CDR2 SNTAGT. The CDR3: CASAAGGLGTDTQYF. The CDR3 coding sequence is TGTGCCAGCGCGGCGGGGGGCCTGGGCACAGATACGCAGTATTTT.

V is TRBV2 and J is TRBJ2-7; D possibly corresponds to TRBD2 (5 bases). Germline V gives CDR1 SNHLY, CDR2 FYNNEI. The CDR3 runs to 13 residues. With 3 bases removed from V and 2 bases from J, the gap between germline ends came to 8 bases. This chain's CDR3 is CASSDSGTYEQYF. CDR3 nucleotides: TGTGCCAGCAGTGACAGCGGAACCTACGAGCAGTACTTC.

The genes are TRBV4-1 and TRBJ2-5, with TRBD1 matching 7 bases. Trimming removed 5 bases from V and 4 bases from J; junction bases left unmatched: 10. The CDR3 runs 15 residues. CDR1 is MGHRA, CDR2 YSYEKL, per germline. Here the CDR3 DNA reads TGCGCCAGCAGCTGGACCGAGGGGGCGGGAGAGACCCAGTACTTC. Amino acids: CASSWTEGAGETQYF.

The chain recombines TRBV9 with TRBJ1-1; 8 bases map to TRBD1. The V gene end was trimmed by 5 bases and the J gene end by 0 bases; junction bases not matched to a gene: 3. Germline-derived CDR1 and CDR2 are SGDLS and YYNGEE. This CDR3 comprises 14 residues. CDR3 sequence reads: CASRGQDMNTEAFF. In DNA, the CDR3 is TGTGCCAGCAGGGGACAGGACATGAACACTGAAGCTTTCTTT.

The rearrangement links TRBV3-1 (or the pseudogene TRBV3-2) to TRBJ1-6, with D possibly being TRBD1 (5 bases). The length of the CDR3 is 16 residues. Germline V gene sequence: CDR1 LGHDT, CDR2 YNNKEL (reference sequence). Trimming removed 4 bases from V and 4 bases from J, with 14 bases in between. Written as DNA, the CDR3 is TGTGCCAGCAGCCTCGACAGCAGAGCATATAATTCACCCCTCCACTTT. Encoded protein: CASSLDSRAYNSPLHF.

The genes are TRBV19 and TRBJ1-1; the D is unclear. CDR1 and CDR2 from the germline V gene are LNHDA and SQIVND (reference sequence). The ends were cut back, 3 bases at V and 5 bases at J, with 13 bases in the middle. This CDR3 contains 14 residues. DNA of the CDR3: TGTGCCAGTAGTATTTCAGGATCTAAGACTGAAGCTTTCTTT. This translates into CASSISGSKTEAFF. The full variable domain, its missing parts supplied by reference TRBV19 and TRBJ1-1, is DGGITQSPKYLFRKEGQNVTLSCEQNLNHDAMYWYRQDPGQGLRLIYYSQIVNDFQKGDIAEGYSVSREKKESFPLTVTSAQKNPTAFYLCASSISGSKTEAFFGQGTRLTVV.

CDR3 coding DNA: TGTGCCAGTCGCCCGGGAGGCATGAACACTGAAGCTTTCTTT. Translated: CASRPGGMNTEAFF. The gene calls are TRBV19 and TRBJ1-1; D call uncertain. Trimming stripped 8 bases from V and 0 bases from J, with 13 bases between. Germline-derived CDR1 and CDR2 are LNHDA and SQIVND (reference sequence). The CDR3 is 14 amino acids.

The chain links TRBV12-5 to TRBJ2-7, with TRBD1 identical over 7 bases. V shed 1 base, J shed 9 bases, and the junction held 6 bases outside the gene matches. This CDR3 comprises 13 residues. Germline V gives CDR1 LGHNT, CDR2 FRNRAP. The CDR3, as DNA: TGTGCTAGTGGTTTGGCCCTGACAGGGCTGCAGTACTTC. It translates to CASGLALTGLQYF.

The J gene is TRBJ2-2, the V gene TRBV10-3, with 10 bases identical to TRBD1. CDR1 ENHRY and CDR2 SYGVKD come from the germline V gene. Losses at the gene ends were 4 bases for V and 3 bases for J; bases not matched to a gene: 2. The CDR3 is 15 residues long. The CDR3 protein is CAISGTGGYTGELFF. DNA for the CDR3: TGTGCCATCAGTGGGACAGGGGGGTACACCGGGGAGCTGTTTTTT.

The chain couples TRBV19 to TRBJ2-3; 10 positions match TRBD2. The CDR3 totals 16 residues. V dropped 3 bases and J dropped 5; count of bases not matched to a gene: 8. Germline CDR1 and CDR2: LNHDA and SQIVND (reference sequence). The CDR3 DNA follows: TGTGCCAGTAGTATCGGGCTAGCGGGGGTCAAAGATACGCAGTATTTT. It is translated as CASSIGLAGVKDTQYF. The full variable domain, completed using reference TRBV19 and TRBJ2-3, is DGGITQSPKYLFRKEGQNVTLSCEQNLNHDAMYWYRQDPGQGLRLIYYSQIVNDFQKGDIAEGYSVSREKKESFPLTVTSAQKNPTAFYLCASSIGLAGVKDTQYFGPGTRLTVL.

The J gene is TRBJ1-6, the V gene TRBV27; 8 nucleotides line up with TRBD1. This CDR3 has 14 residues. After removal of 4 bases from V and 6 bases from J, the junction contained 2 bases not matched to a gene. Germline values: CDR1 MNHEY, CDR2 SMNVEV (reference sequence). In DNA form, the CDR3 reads TGTGCCAGCAGTTCCGGACAGGGTAATTCACCCCTCCACTTT. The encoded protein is CASSSGQGNSPLHF.